This T cell receptor beta chain is drawn from a study of blood T cell repertoires in COVID-19. About the study: Collection of acute and convalescent COVID-19 samples took place in the United States, Italy and Spain. PBMCs, B-cell-depleted T cells, or T cells were the source of the cDNA or gDNA that made up the material.

As processed by the authors: Estimation of nucleated cell counts was performed using reference gene primer amplification. Some clones are missing from TCRdb's copy, which holds only in-frame ones; the method was immunoSEQ multiplex PCR. V, J and clone size derive from that table, while D and trimming were established from the DNA sequence. The sample has about 100,000 clones; around 85% are singletons. The junction had 12 bases not matched to a gene; V was cut back by 4 bases and J by 2 bases. The CDR3 sequence is 18 residues long. CDR1 is KGHDR and CDR2 is SFDVKD in the germline V gene. The chain recombines TRBV24-1 with TRBJ2-3; 9 nucleotides align to TRBD2. This sequence was found in a woman in her sixties or seventies with acute or convalescent COVID-19. Specimen: peripheral blood. The CDR3 protein is CATSEPPETSGFTDTQYF. CDR3 in DNA: TGTGCCACCAGTGAGCCTCCCGAGACTAGCGGATTCACAGATACGCAGTATTTT.